Listed here are 26 T cell receptor beta chains from one sample, sequenced in a study of blood T cell repertoires in COVID-19. Some clones are missing from TCRdb's copy, which holds only in-frame ones; the method was immunoSEQ multiplex PCR. This table has 150,000 to 200,000 clones, roughly nine tenths appearing once. The sequencing input was peripheral blood. These receptors all stem from a woman aged 70-85 years with acute or convalescent COVID-19.

The chain joins TRBV5-1 to TRBJ2-5, with a tentative D call TRBD1 (6 bases). The V gene lost 0 bases and the J gene lost 5 bases, with 11 bases spanning the gap. This CDR3 is built from 14 residues. Germline CDR1 is SGHRS and CDR2 is YFSETQ. CDR3 in amino acids: CASSLGPQGETQYF. The DNA of the CDR3 is TGCGCCAGCAGCTTGGGACCCCAGGGGGAGACCCAGTACTTC.

The V and J genes are TRBV3-1 (or the pseudogene TRBV3-2) and TRBJ2-1; 8 nucleotides agree with TRBD2. Losses at the gene ends were 2 bases for V and 7 bases for J; bases not matched to a gene: 7. The CDR3 consists of 15 residues. CDR1 is LGHDT, CDR2 YNNKEL, per germline (reference sequence). CDR3: CASSQFNGRVNEQFF. DNA of the CDR3: TGTGCCAGCAGCCAATTCAACGGGAGGGTAAATGAGCAGTTCTTC.

The chain uses TRBV3-1 (or the pseudogene TRBV3-2) and TRBJ2-5; TRBD1 matches 8 bases. The V segment lost 8 bases and the J segment 0 bases; nucleotides outside the gene matches: 5. The CDR3 runs to 14 residues. Germline CDR1 LGHDT, CDR2 YNNKEL (reference sequence). CDR3 sequence (DNA): TGTGCCAGCGGGAGACAGGGGAACCAAGAGACCCAGTACTTC. Protein product: CASGRQGNQETQYF.

The chain uses TRBV6-5 and TRBJ2-1, with 13 bases lining up with TRBD2. The V and J ends lost 6 bases and 7 bases, in that order; junction bases with no gene match: 6. CDR1 and CDR2 from the germline V gene are MNHEY and SVGAGI. CDR3 length: 15 residues. CDR3 nucleotide sequence: TGTGCCAGCAGGACCGGGACTAGCGGGAATAATGAGCAGTTCTTC. Amino acids: CASRTGTSGNNEQFF.

The V gene is TRBV4-2, the J gene TRBJ2-7; the match to TRBD2 covers 9 bases. This CDR3 has 16 amino acids. The trim removed 1 base at V and 6 bases at J, leaving 10 bases unmatched. The V gene's germline CDR1 is LGHNA and CDR2 YNFKEQ. The CDR3 protein is CASSQVLQREAAEQYF. CDR3 in DNA: TGTGCCAGCAGCCAAGTTCTGCAGCGGGAGGCGGCCGAGCAGTACTTC.

The J gene is TRBJ1-1, the V gene TRBV19; D remains ambiguous. The V gene lost 3 bases and the J gene lost 5 bases, with 7 bases spanning the gap. CDR3 size: 12 residues. The germline V gene has CDR1 LNHDA and CDR2 SQIVND (reference sequence). Here the CDR3 DNA reads TGTGCCAGTAGTATCTCCCAGACTGAAGCTTTCTTT. Amino acid sequence: CASSISQTEAFF.

The chain links TRBV7-9 to TRBJ2-7; 11 bases are a match to TRBD1. The CDR3 has 14 amino acids. The J segment lost 4 bases and the V segment lost 5 bases, leaving 4 bases of the junction unmatched. Germline V gives CDR1 SEHNR, CDR2 FQNEAQ (reference sequence). The DNA for the CDR3 is TGTGCCAGCAGCAAGGACAGGGGGCAATACGAGCAGTACTTC. It codes for CASSKDRGQYEQYF.

This rearrangement joins TRBV6-2 or TRBV6-3 to TRBJ2-2; 13 bases are a match to TRBD2. Losses at the gene ends were 2 bases for V and 2 bases for J; bases not matched to a gene: 2. Germline CDR1 reads MNHEY; CDR2 reads SVGEGT. The CDR3 has 17 residues. The CDR3, as DNA: TGTGCCAGCAGTTACCGGGGACTAGCGGGAAACACCGGGGAGCTGTTTTTT. Translated: CASSYRGLAGNTGELFF.

The chain carries TRBV6-5 and TRBJ1-3; the match to TRBD1 covers 7 bases. From germline, CDR1 is MNHEY and CDR2 SVGAGI. The CDR3 totals 15 residues. The trim removed 6 bases at V and 0 bases at J, leaving 5 bases unmatched. The CDR3 nucleotides read TGTGCCAGCAGGGTGGGACAGAGCTCTGGAAACACCATATATTTT. Translated: CASRVGQSSGNTIYF.

The chain is built from TRBV6-5 and TRBJ1-3; TRBD1 is a possible D gene (6 bases). Germline V gene data show CDR1 as MNHEY and CDR2 as SVGAGI. The CDR3 consists of 14 residues. Trimming left V 10 bases short and J 3 bases short, with 16 bases between. The CDR3 loop reads CATIKGGVGNTIYF. The CDR3 coding sequence is TGTGCCACTATAAAAGGGGGGGTTGGAAACACCATATATTTT.

The V gene is TRBV11-2, the J gene TRBJ1-1; TRBD1 matches at 9 bases. Germline CDR1 SGHAT, CDR2 FQNNGV. Germline trimming cut 5 bases from V and 12 bases from J; bases unmatched to any gene: 7. The CDR3 extends over 12 amino acids. DNA for the CDR3: TGTGCCAGCAGCCCGGGACAGGGAGGGCCTTTCTTT. Its protein is CASSPGQGGPFF.

The chain uses TRBV7-3 and TRBJ2-1; 8 bases match TRBD1. The ends lost 5 bases at V and 1 base at J; junction bases unmatched: 4. CDR1 is SGHTA and CDR2 is FQGTGA in the germline V gene. There are 15 residues in the CDR3. CDR3 in DNA: TGTGCCAGCAGCCCGGACAGGGTTTCCTACAATGAGCAGTTCTTC. It specifies CASSPDRVSYNEQFF.

This clone was seen a single time. The chain carries TRBV9 and TRBJ1-1; D not resolved. This CDR3 comprises 13 residues. CDR1 and CDR2 (germline): SGDLS, YYNGEE. V was trimmed by 1 base and J by 4 bases, leaving 8 bases between them. The DNA of the CDR3 is TGTGCCAGCAGCGTAAATCCGGGCACTGAAGCTTTCTTT. Translated: CASSVNPGTEAFF.

The rearrangement uses TRBV21-1 and TRBJ2-2; the table names TRBD1, a call not compared with the DNA. TRBV21-1 is classified as a pseudogene. The CDR3 has 16 residues. The CDR3 nucleotides are TGTGCCAGCAGCACAAACAGGGGGCGCATCTCCGGGGAGCTGTTTTTT. It yields the protein CASSTNRGRISGELFF.

The chain recombines TRBV7-9 with TRBJ2-5; 12 nucleotides line up with TRBD2. Losses at the gene ends were 1 base for V and 9 bases for J; bases not matched to a gene: 6. This CDR3 contains 15 residues. Germline CDR1 and CDR2: SEHNR and FQNEAQ (reference sequence). CDR3 protein: CASSLGLAGAESQYF. For the CDR3, the DNA is TGTGCCAGCAGCTTAGGACTAGCGGGGGCTGAGTCCCAGTACTTC.

This chain connects TRBV7-3 to TRBJ2-2; D possibly corresponds to TRBD2 (5 bases). Germline lookup yields CDR1 SGHTA and CDR2 FQGTGA. CDR3 size: 16 residues. V gave up 1 base and J gave up 4 bases, with 13 bases separating them. CDR3 sequence: CASSLSLAEGTGELFF. CDR3 nucleotide sequence: TGTGCCAGCAGCTTAAGTCTAGCCGAAGGCACCGGGGAGCTGTTTTTT. The complete variable domain, with remaining parts taken from reference TRBV7-3 and TRBJ2-2, reads GAGVSQTPSNKVTEKGKYVELRCDPISGHTALYWYRQSLGQGPEFLIYFQGTGAADDSGLPNDRFFAVRPEGSVSTLKIQRTERGDSAVYLCASSLSLAEGTGELFFGEGSRLTVL.

Remarks on this clone: Relative to the germline gene, one junction end is altered; a read error may explain this. This chain links TRBV6-1 with TRBJ2-1; TRBD2 matches at 10 bases. Germline CDR1 reads MNHNS; CDR2 reads SASEGT. This CDR3 is 15 amino acids long. CDR3 loop: CASREGLAEINEQFF. CDR3 nucleotide sequence: TGTGCCAGCAGGGAAGGACTAGCGGAAATCAATGAGCAGTTCTTC.

J is TRBJ2-2 and V is TRBV4-2, with 8 bases matching TRBD2. Germline V gives CDR1 LGHNA, CDR2 YNFKEQ. This CDR3 region has 19 residues. Losses at the gene ends were 2 bases for V and 0 bases for J; bases not matched to a gene: 11. Written as DNA, the CDR3 is TGTGCCAGCAGCCAACCAGGACTAGCAGGCGGGTCGAACACCGGGGAGCTGTTTTTT. This codes for CASSQPGLAGGSNTGELFF.

The genes are TRBV7-2 and TRBJ1-5; 8 nucleotides line up with TRBD1. Germline V CDR1 and CDR2: SGHTA, FQGNSA. The CDR3 has 15 amino acids. With 5 bases clipped from V and 5 bases from J, the junction kept 8 bases outside the gene matches. The CDR3 sequence is CASSKVTGVHQPQHF. Here the CDR3 DNA reads TGTGCCAGCAGCAAAGTGACAGGGGTCCATCAGCCCCAGCATTTT.

The V gene is TRBV5-1, the J gene TRBJ2-1; perhaps TRBD1 as D (6 bases). Germline-derived CDR1 and CDR2 are SGHRS and YFSETQ. The CDR3 totals 14 residues. Trimming shortened V by 7 bases and J by 7 bases, and 18 bases separated the two germline ends. The CDR3 DNA sequence: TGCGCCAGCCACAGGGATGGCAATTGGAATGAGCAGTTCTTC. Its protein product is CASHRDGNWNEQFF.

This clone has only one observation. The chain couples TRBV19 to TRBJ1-6; 8 positions match TRBD1. Losses at the gene ends were 3 bases for V and 10 bases for J; bases not matched to a gene: 5. The CDR3 runs to 14 residues. The V gene's germline CDR1 is LNHDA and CDR2 SQIVND (reference sequence). The CDR3 spells CASSMGTGNSPLHF. In nucleotides, the CDR3 is TGTGCCAGTAGTATGGGGACAGGTAACTCACCCCTCCACTTT.

This clone was picked up a small number of times. The chain joins TRBV19 to TRBJ2-1; maybe TRBD2 (5 bases). The V gene lost 5 bases and the J gene lost 5 bases, with 22 bases spanning the gap. This CDR3 is 17 amino acids long. CDR1 and CDR2 (germline): LNHDA, SQIVND (reference sequence). The CDR3 region has the DNA TGTGCCAGTAGTCTCCGCGGCGTAAGGGCCGGGGACAATGAGCAGTTCTTC. It yields the protein CASSLRGVRAGDNEQFF. Full variable domain (rest looked up from reference TRBV19 and TRBJ2-1): DGGITQSPKYLFRKEGQNVTLSCEQNLNHDAMYWYRQDPGQGLRLIYYSQIVNDFQKGDIAEGYSVSREKKESFPLTVTSAQKNPTAFYLCASSLRGVRAGDNEQFFGPGTRLTVL.

The chain combines TRBV20-1 with TRBJ1-2, with D unclear. This CDR3 has 10 residues. V was trimmed by 5 bases and J by 2 bases, leaving 3 bases between them. CDR1 is DFQATT, CDR2 SNEGSKA, per germline (reference sequence). The CDR3 loop is CSAGNYGYTF. CDR3 DNA: TGCAGTGCTGGCAACTATGGCTACACCTTC.

A few counts support this clone. V gene TRBV9 combines with J gene TRBJ2-7, with D possibly matching TRBD1 (7 bases). The V end lost 4 bases, the J end lost 7 bases, and 18 bases lay between the germline ends. This CDR3 has 14 amino acids. Looked up from germline, CDR1 is SGDLS and CDR2 is YYNGEE. The DNA for the CDR3 is TGTGCCAGCAGCCCAGGCGGACAGGCGGGAGAGCAGTACTTC. Translated: CASSPGGQAGEQYF.

The chain links TRBV5-1 to TRBJ1-3, with D possibly matching TRBD1 (5 bases). Germline CDR1 SGHRS, CDR2 YFSETQ. With 3 bases removed from V and 1 base from J, the gap between germline ends came to 11 bases. The CDR3 has 15 amino acids. The CDR3 DNA is TGCGCCAGCAGCTCGGGACTCCCTTCTGGAAACACCATATATTTT. It codes for CASSSGLPSGNTIYF.

The chain recombines TRBV13 with TRBJ2-3; 10 bases match TRBD1. Germline CDR1 and CDR2: PRHDT and FYEKMQ (reference sequence). The CDR3 spans 15 residues. V was pared by 5 bases and J by 1 base, with 3 bases of the junction left unmatched. The CDR3 DNA is TGTGCCAGCAGCCCGGGGACAGGGGGCACAGATACGCAGTATTTT. Translation: CASSPGTGGTDTQYF.